The rows below give T cell receptor beta chains drawn from one sample of a study of somatic mutations in cytotoxic T cells in rheumatoid arthritis. TCRdb's table, derived via immunoSEQ multiplex PCR, lists solely in-frame clones and lacks some. The sample holds tens of thousands of clones, roughly four fifths seen once. Sequencing was carried out using CD8+ T cells sorted from blood. The receptors originated from an adult with rheumatoid arthritis. CDR3s include the opening cysteine and the closing phenylalanine or tryptophan. D genes are given only for firm matches. Clone sizes are given selectively: once, few, many, or a class where the clone is expanded.

TRBJ2-5	-	TRBV29-1	TRBD2	TGCAGCGTTGAAAGGAGCGGGAGACCCCAAGAGACCCAGTACTTC	CSVERSGRPQETQYF
TRBJ1-1	-	TRBV6-6	-	TGTGCCAGCACGTCAACAGGGTTGGGTGAAGCTTTCTTT	CASTSTGLGEAFF
TRBJ2-7	-	TRBV19	TRBD2	TGTGCCAGTAGTATAGTAGCGGGAGGCTACGAGCAGTACTTC	CASSIVAGGYEQYF
TRBJ2-1	once	TRBV5-1	-	TGCGCCAGCAGCCCCAGGACAGCATCCCCCTACAATGAGCAGTTCTTC	CASSPRTASPYNEQFF
TRBJ2-7	-	TRBV9	TRBD1	TGTGCCAGCAGCTCGACAGGGGGCGATGAGCAGTACTTC	CASSSTGGDEQYF
TRBJ1-1	-	TRBV11-3	-	TGTGCCAGCACCGGCCTCCGGGGGCGAGCTTTCTTT	CASTGLRGRAFF
TRBJ2-5	-	TRBV6-1	-	TGTGCCAGCAGTGAATTGAGGGAAGCGAGAGAGCAGTACTTC	CASSELREAREQYF
TRBJ2-3	-	TRBV11-2	TRBD2	TGTGCCAGCAGCCGGAGGGGAGGACTAGAACGGGGACGCACAGATACGCAGTATTTT	CASSRRGGLERGRTDTQYF
TRBJ2-3	-	TRBV11-3	TRBD2	TGTGCCAGCAGCCCGGAGACTAGCGGGAGTAGGGCAGATACGCAGTATTTT	CASSPETSGSRADTQYF
TRBJ2-7	few	TRBV5-1	TRBD1	TGCGCCAGCAGCTCCCCTACAGGGGGCCCGTTCGTCGAGCAGTACTTC	CASSSPTGGPFVEQYF
TRBJ2-7	-	TRBV6-5	TRBD1	TGTGCCAGCAGTTACTCGATAGGGACAGGCTACGAGCAGTACTTC	CASSYSIGTGYEQYF
TRBJ1-1	-	TRBV6-5	-	TGTGCCAGCAGTTACCGAGTGTCCGTGAACACTGAAGCTTTCTTT	CASSYRVSVNTEAFF
TRBJ2-1	-	TRBV7-8	-	TGTGCCAGCAGCTTAAGGAGTCAGAGCTCCTACAATGAGCAGTTCTTC	CASSLRSQSSYNEQFF
TRBJ2-5	once	TRBV10-3	TRBD2	TGTGCCATCAACGAGCGGGGGATCGAGACCCAGTACTTC	CAINERGIETQYF
TRBJ2-1	-	TRBV4-1	TRBD1	TGCGCCAGCACCCGGGACAGGGGGCTTTACAATGAGCAGTTCTTC	CASTRDRGLYNEQFF
TRBJ1-1	-	TRBV27	-	TGTGCCAGCAGTTTATCTGATGAGTTGAACACTGAAGCTTTCTTT	CASSLSDELNTEAFF
TRBJ1-1	-	TRBV6-5	-	TGTGCCAGCAGTCCGGGCGTGAACACTGAAGCTTTCTTT	CASSPGVNTEAFF
TRBJ1-2	-	TRBV6-5	-	TGTGCCACGGGGGAACAGGGAAGCTATGGCTACACCTTC	CATGEQGSYGYTF
TRBJ2-7	few	TRBV6-5	-	TGTGCCAGCAGTCCTCAGGCACGCTACGAGCAGTACTTC	CASSPQARYEQYF
TRBJ1-3	-	TRBV25-1	TRBD1	TGTGCCAGCAGTGACCCAAGGGACAGGGGGAGCTCTGGAAACACCATATATTTT	CASSDPRDRGSSGNTIYF